This T cell receptor beta chain was found in a study of blood T cell repertoires in COVID-19. About the study: Samples came from the United States, Italy and Spain, spanning acute and convalescent COVID-19. Sources were T cells, B-cell-depleted T cells, or PBMCs; the material itself was cDNA or gDNA.

Seattle cases were enrolled at active infection and followed longitudinally. Authors' processing steps: Amplification of reference gene primers was used by the study to estimate nucleated cell counts. Only in-frame clones appear in the TCRdb table, and some are missing; sequencing was by immunoSEQ multiplex PCR. V and J calls and clone size follow that table, whereas D and trimming were derived from the DNA. The data show about 270,000 clones, 80% to 90% seen once. The CDR3 has 14 residues. Between the trimmed V and J ends, which lost 7 bases and 11 bases, there was a span of 23 bases. CDR1 and CDR2 (germline): SGHTA, FQGNSA.

The TCR comes from a woman in her sixties or seventies with COVID-19, enrolled during active disease. The chain is built from TRBV7-2 and TRBJ1-1; D might be TRBD1 (5 bases). Material: peripheral blood. Written as DNA, the CDR3 is TGTGCCAGCACCCATAGGACAATCGAAGAGTCGGCTTTCTTT. It translates to CASTHRTIEESAFF.